The source of this T cell receptor (beta chain) is a study of T cells in Graves' hyperthyroidism and ophthalmopathy (dated by TCRdb to 2018 to 2020). For the wider study: Peripheral blood was sampled at the time of initial diagnosis, prior to any treatment. Whether ophthalmopathy could be predicted prospectively was tested in an independent validation cohort made up of 18 to 20 hyperthyroidism patients plus 17 patients who later progressed to ophthalmopathy. After sampling, hyperthyroidism patients received methimazole starting at 30 mg daily, and ophthalmopathy patients received high-dose intravenous methylprednisolone. The study also compared thyroid tissue and blood T-cell repertoires from about six Graves' hyperthyroidism patients. A discovery cohort of 95 to 100 patients, about 40 with Graves' ophthalmopathy and 55 to 60 with stable Graves' hyperthyroidism, was used to find distinguishing TCR V-J signatures. According to the paper, TCR Vbeta CDR3 sequencing was carried out on over 130 peripheral blood samples, which came from 40 to 45 ophthalmopathy, under 80 hyperthyroidism and roughly 17 progressor patients. The approximately 100 discovery patients were divided at random into training and test sets in a 7:3 ratio.

TCR beta CDR3 regions were amplified from RNA transcripts. The first round of RT-PCR for the TCR CDR3 was performed with the HTBI primer set and the Qiagen OneStep RT-PCR kit. Libraries were constructed in a second round of multiplex PCR, after which size selection and purification were carried out. Libraries were sequenced paired-end with 100 bp reads on an Illumina HiSeq2000. Per the original workflow: SOAPnuke was used to process the raw data, with reads discarded if the reads contained adapters or uncalled bases, had a mean Phred below 15, or lacked an exact constant-primer or identifier match. COPE v1.2.5 was used to merge high-quality paired reads, and clonotypes were defined as unique nucleotide sequences. MiTCR v1.1 was used to align the clonotypes against IMGT TRBV, TRBD and TRBJ reference segments. Only V-J combinations with frequency above 0.0001, covering roughly 99% of repertoires, were analysed. The TCS score was defined as F50 (clonal expansion) divided by E x V (chaos), with BLOSUM62-based TCRdist calculated between CDR3 peptides within each V-J. Welch's t-statistics and random forest reduced around 550 V-J features to roughly 13, which were used in a naive Bayes classifier (R e1071). TCRdb applied fastp at Q25 and MiXCR to the public reads, then kept only in-frame beta chains. CDR3 protein duplicates are merged, each entry listing the most common genes and DNA. For this entry, the V and J calls and clone size follow TCRdb and not the study's own pipeline. This sample comprises roughly 510,000 distinct CDR3 sequences, less than 25% of them detected only once. The ten largest clones represent approximately 26% of the sample.

The CDR3, from cysteine to phenylalanine, totals 13 residues. Only the CDR3 DNA is retained, 39 bases long and in frame from the first base. The junction shows trimming of 3 bases on V and 8 bases on J, plus 13 bases between the germline ends. What the work shows at the level of the full study, not this receptor alone: A 13 V-J signature model separated ophthalmopathy from stable hyperthyroidism, with roughly 88% sensitivity and about 81% specificity in cross-validation and 80%/75% in testing. In validation, the model predicted progression to ophthalmopathy a median of approximately 6.3 months before onset, with roughly 68% sensitivity and roughly 72% specificity. No statistical method was used to set the sample size in advance, and investigators knew the group allocation. Most expanded thyroid clonotypes (frequency above 0.001) were also found in blood, which suggests that blood repertoires may mirror thyroid immune responses.

Stable Graves' hyperthyroidism was defined as no progression to ophthalmopathy during 18 months of follow-up. Hyperthyroidism patients were newly diagnosed, had a disease duration of under 2 months, and were aged 18 to 65 years. Exclusion was applied to patients with uncontrolled infections, other autoimmune diseases, pregnancy or lactation. Diagnoses were based on clinical symptoms, serum thyroxine and TRAb, thyroid ultrasound and orbital computed tomography. PBMCs were separated from about 10 ml of fresh peripheral blood using Ficoll-Paque density gradient centrifugation. Total RNA was extracted using Trizol reagent, and RNA quality was assessed on an Agilent 2100 Bioanalyzer. This clonotype appeared many times. The antigen this receptor binds is unknown. Per-nucleotide qualities are absent, and no much larger clonotype sits a single base away.

Sequencing input: blood. This TCR was sampled from a man younger than 30 with Graves' hyperthyroidism. The sequence joins TRBV12-3 or TRBV12-4 to TRBJ1-2; possibly the D gene is TRBD1, per 5 matching bases. The DNA sequence is TGTGCCAGCAGTTTTCGGCAGGGTGACGGCTACACCTTC. It specifies CASSFRQGDGYTF.